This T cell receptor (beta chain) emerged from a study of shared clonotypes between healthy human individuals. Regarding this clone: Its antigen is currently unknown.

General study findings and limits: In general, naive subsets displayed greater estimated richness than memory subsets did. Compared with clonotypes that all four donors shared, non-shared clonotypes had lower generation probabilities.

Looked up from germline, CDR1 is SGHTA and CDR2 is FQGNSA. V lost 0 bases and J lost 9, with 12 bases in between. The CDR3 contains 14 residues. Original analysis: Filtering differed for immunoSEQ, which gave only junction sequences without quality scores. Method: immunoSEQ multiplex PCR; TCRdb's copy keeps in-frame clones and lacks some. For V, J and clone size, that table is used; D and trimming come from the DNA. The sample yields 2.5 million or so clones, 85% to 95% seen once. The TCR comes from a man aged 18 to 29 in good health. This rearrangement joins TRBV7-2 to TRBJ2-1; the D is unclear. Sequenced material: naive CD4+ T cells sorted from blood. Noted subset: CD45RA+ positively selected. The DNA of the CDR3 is TGTGCCAGCAGCTTAGCTGCCCCGGTGGGTGAGCAGTTCTTC. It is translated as CASSLAAPVGEQFF.